This T cell receptor beta chain stems from a study of blood T cell repertoires in COVID-19. Two consecutive negative NP/OP PCR tests, clearance, or resolved symptoms defined Cohort 3 recovery. CDR1 MGHDK and CDR2 SYGVNS come from the germline V gene. V lost 7 bases to trimming and J lost 2 bases; unmatched junction nucleotides: 4. The CDR3 runs 13 residues. In the authors' methods: Researchers report that nucleated cell counts were estimated from reference gene primer amplification. This table comes from immunoSEQ multiplex PCR, and its TCRdb copy is limited to in-frame clones, with some not included. Clonal size and the V and J genes are those of that table, whereas D and trimming came from the DNA. This table has over 200,000 clones, 70% to 90% appearing once.

Sequences were obtained from PBMCs or T cells enriched from blood (not recorded which). This chain joins TRBV25-1 and TRBJ2-7; 8 positions agree with TRBD1. The clonotype originates from a man aged 25 to 40 who had recovered from COVID-19. CDR3 sequence reads: CASMRTGTYEQYF. CDR3 coding DNA: TGTGCCAGCATGAGGACAGGGACCTACGAGCAGTACTTC.